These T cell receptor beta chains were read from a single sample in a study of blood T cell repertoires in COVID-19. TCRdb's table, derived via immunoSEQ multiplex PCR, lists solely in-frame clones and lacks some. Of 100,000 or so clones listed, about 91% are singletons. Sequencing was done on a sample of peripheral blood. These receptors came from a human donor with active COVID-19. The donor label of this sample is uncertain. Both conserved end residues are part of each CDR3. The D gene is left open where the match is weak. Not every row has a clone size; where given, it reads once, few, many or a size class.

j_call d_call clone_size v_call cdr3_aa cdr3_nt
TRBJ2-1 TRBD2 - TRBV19 CATAGLAGNEQFF TGTGCCACCGCGGGTCTAGCGGGCAATGAGCAGTTCTTC
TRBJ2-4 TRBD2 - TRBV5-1 CASSISGGPNIQYF TGCGCCAGCAGCATTAGCGGGGGACCAAACATTCAGTACTTC
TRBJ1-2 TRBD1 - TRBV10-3 CAISPVRTGAYGYTF TGTGCCATCAGCCCGGTCAGGACAGGGGCCTATGGCTACACCTTC
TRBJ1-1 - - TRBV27 CASSLSLYTEAFF TGTGCCAGCAGTTTATCCCTTTACACTGAAGCTTTCTTT
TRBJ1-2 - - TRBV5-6 CASSLVSYGYTF TGTGCCAGCAGCTTGGTCAGCTATGGCTACACCTTC
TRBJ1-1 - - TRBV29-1 CSVGDRAGENTEAFF TGCAGCGTTGGGGACCGCGCAGGGGAGAACACTGAAGCTTTCTTT
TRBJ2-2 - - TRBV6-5 CASGQGIGTGELFF TGTGCCAGCGGGCAGGGGATCGGGACCGGGGAGCTGTTTTTT
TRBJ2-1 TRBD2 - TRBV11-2 CASSLVERDPYNEQFF TGTGCCAGCAGCTTGGTGGAGCGGGACCCCTACAATGAGCAGTTCTTC
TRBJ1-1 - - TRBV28 CASRGLRSSTEAFF TGTGCCAGCAGGGGGCTACGGTCGAGCACTGAAGCTTTCTTT
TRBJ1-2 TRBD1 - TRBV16 CASSPQSRDRDSNYGYTF TGTGCCAGCAGCCCACAGTCCCGGGACAGGGACTCTAACTATGGCTACACCTTC
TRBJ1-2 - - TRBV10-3 CAISESRTPGGGYTF TGTGCCATCAGTGAATCGAGGACCCCGGGAGGTGGCTACACCTTC
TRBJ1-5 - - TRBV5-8 CASSAGNQPQHF TGTGCCAGCAGCGCAGGGAATCAGCCCCAGCATTTT
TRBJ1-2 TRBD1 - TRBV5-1 CASSTYPGQGILNYGYTF TGCGCCAGCAGCACCTACCCGGGACAGGGGATCCTTAACTATGGCTACACCTTC
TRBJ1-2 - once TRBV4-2 CASSPRTENYGYTF TGTGCCAGCAGCCCTCGGACTGAAAACTATGGCTACACCTTC
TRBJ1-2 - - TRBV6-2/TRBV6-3 CASSPGGNYGYTF TGTGCCAGCAGCCCAGGAGGCAACTATGGCTACACCTTC
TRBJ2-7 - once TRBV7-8 CASSEGQGPSYEQYF TGTGCCAGCAGCGAGGGACAAGGTCCCTCCTACGAGCAGTACTTC
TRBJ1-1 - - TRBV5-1 CASRTGYGTEAFF TGCGCCAGCCGAACAGGTTATGGGACTGAAGCTTTCTTT
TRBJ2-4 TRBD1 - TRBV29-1 CSVEVGQGQGNIQYF TGCAGCGTTGAAGTGGGACAGGGGCAGGGAAACATTCAGTACTTC
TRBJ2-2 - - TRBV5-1 CASSLGSLSSLDTGELFF TGCGCCAGCAGCTTGGGGAGCCTCAGTAGTCTGGACACCGGGGAGCTGTTTTTT
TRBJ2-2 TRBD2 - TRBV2 CASSGKGTSFSGELFF TGTGCCAGCAGCGGGAAGGGGACTAGCTTTTCCGGGGAGCTGTTTTTT
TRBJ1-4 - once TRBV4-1 CASSQVPRADNEKLFF TGCGCCAGCAGCCAAGTCCCCCGAGCCGATAATGAAAAACTGTTTTTT
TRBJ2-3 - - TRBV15 CATSRAWEADTQYF TGTGCCACCAGCAGAGCCTGGGAGGCAGATACGCAGTATTTT
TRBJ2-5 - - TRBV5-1 CASSLAAAQETQYF TGCGCCAGCAGCTTAGCGGCAGCCCAAGAGACCCAGTACTTC
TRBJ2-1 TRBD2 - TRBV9 CASSFGRGTLGNEQFF TGTGCCAGCAGCTTCGGGCGGGGGACCCTGGGCAATGAGCAGTTCTTC
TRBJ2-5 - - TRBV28 CASSLFLPRDIQETQYF TGTGCCAGCAGTTTATTTTTGCCACGGGACATCCAAGAGACCCAGTACTTC
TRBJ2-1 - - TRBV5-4 CASSPARGNEQFF TGTGCCAGCAGCCCTGCCAGGGGCAATGAGCAGTTCTTC
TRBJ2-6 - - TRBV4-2 CASSQDGGAGANVLTF TGTGCCAGCAGCCAAGATGGGGGCGCTGGGGCCAACGTCCTGACTTTC
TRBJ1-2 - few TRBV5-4 CASSLALTGSVGYTF TGTGCCAGCAGCTTGGCCCTAACAGGGTCGGTGGGCTACACCTTC
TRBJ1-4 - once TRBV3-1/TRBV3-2 CASSQDSRQALNEKLFF TGTGCCAGCAGCCAAGATTCCCGGCAGGCCCTTAATGAAAAACTGTTTTTT
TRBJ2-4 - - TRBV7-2 CASSWAAENIQYF TGTGCCAGCAGCTGGGCTGCTGAAAACATTCAGTACTTC
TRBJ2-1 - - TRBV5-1 CASSWRQRSSYNEQFF TGCGCCAGCAGCTGGAGACAGAGAAGCTCCTACAATGAGCAGTTCTTC
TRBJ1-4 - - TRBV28 CASTGKEKLFF TGTGCCAGCACCGGGAAGGAAAAACTGTTTTTT
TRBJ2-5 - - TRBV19 CASSSRVWASNQQETQYF TGTGCCAGTAGTTCCCGCGTGTGGGCCTCAAATCAACAAGAGACCCAGTACTTC
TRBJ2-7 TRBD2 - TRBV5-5 CASSTAGDEQYF TGTGCCAGCAGCACCGCGGGGGACGAGCAGTACTTC
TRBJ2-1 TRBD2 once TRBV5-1 CASSSGLAGGPYNEQFF TGCGCCAGCAGCTCCGGACTAGCGGGGGGGCCCTACAATGAGCAGTTCTTC
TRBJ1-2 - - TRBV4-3 CASSQGTTNYGYTF TGCGCCAGCAGCCAGGGGACAACAAACTATGGCTACACCTTC
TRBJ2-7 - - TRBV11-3 CASSLTGGYEQYF TGTGCCAGCAGCTTAACTGGGGGGTACGAGCAGTACTTC
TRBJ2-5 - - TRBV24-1 CATSVAGSETQYF TGTGCCACCAGTGTGGCAGGGTCAGAGACCCAGTACTTC
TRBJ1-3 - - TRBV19 CASSPWTAGNTIYF TGTGCCAGTAGTCCCTGGACAGCTGGAAACACCATATATTTT
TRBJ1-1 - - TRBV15 CATSRALAAEAFF TGTGCCACCAGCAGAGCTTTGGCAGCTGAAGCTTTCTTT
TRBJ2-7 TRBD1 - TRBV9 CASSGSGTGGGEQYF TGTGCCAGCAGCGGCTCCGGGACAGGGGGCGGCGAGCAGTACTTC
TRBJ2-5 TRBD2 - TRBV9 CASSAGGAGTQYF TGTGCCAGCAGCGCGGGAGGGGCCGGGACCCAGTACTTC
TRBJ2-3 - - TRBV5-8 CASSLRASGLADTQYF TGTGCCAGCAGCCTAAGGGCTTCAGGGTTGGCAGATACGCAGTATTTT
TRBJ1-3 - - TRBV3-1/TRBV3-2 CASSPPEDLTGNTIYF TGTGCCAGCAGCCCCCCGGAGGATTTGACCGGAAACACCATATATTTT
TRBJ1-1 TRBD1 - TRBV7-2 CASSPRGQNTEAFF TGTGCCAGCAGCCCTAGGGGGCAGAACACTGAAGCTTTCTTT
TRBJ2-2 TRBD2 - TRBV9 CASSPRAGHGELFF TGTGCCAGCAGCCCTAGAGCGGGGCACGGGGAGCTGTTTTTT
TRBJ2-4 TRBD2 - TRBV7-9 CASAGGARNIQYF TGTGCCAGCGCGGGGGGCGCAAGGAACATTCAGTACTTC
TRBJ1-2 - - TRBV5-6 CASSPGRSNYGYTF TGTGCCAGCAGCCCGGGGAGATCTAACTATGGCTACACCTTC
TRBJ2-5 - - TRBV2 CASSIGVGGETQYF TGTGCCAGCAGTATCGGGGTGGGGGGAGAGACCCAGTACTTC
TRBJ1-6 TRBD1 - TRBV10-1 CASSLGTGNSPLHF TGCGCCAGCAGCCTAGGGACAGGGAATTCACCCCTCCACTTT